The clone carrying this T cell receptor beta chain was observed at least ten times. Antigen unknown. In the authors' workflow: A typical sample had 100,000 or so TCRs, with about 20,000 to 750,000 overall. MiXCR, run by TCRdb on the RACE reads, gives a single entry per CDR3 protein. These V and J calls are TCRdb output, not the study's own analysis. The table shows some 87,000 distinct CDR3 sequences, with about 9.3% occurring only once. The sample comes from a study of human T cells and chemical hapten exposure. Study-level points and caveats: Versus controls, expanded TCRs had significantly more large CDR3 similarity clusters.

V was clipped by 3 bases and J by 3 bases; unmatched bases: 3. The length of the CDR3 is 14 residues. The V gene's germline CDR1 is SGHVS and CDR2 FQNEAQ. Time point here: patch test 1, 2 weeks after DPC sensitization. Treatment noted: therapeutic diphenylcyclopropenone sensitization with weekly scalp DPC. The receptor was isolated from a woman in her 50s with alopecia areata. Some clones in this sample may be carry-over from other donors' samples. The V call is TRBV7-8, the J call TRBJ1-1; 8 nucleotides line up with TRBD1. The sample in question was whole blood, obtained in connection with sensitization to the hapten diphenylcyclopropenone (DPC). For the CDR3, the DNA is TGTGCCAGCAGCTTGGACAGGGTCTACACTGAAGCTTTCTTT. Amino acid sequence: CASSLDRVYTEAFF. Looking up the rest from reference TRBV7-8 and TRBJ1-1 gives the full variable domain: GAGVSQSPRYKVAKRGQDVALRCDPISGHVSLFWYQQALGQGPEFLTYFQNEAQLDKSGLPSDRFFAERPEGSVSTLKIQRTQQEDSAVYLCASSLDRVYTEAFFGQGTRLTVV.